Listed below are T cell receptor beta chains from one sample, sequenced in a study of cytomegalovirus exposure and HLA in healthy donors. TCRdb keeps only in-frame clones here, not all; method: immunoSEQ multiplex PCR. Among under 300,000 clones listed, about nine tenths were seen once. What was sequenced was PBMCs. These receptors were collected from a man aged 35 to 55 in good health and CMV-seropositive. CDR3s include the opening cysteine and the closing phenylalanine or tryptophan. D genes are given only for firm matches. Not every row has a clone size; where given, it reads once, few, many or a size class.

>TRBV5-1|TRBD2|-
CASSLAGGPGQETQYF
>TRBV7-9|-|-
CASSLFTLTVKGGYTF
>TRBV4-2|TRBD2|-
CASSSRTSGIVDTQYF
>TRBV5-1|-|-
CASSLGSSPRTGELFF
>TRBV6-5|-|once
CASSRQMNTEAFF
>TRBV27|TRBD1|-
CASSSWATGSQETQYF
>TRBV7-6|TRBD1|-
CASSAVPPTGRANEKLFF
>TRBV27|-|-
CASSPTYNEQFF
>TRBV2|TRBD1|-
CASSVDRGSYQPQHF
>TRBV9|-|once
CASSVAVGAQETQYF
>TRBV29-1|-|few
CSVPRIGRRHTNTEAFF
>TRBV5-4|-|-
CASSPRGLSKVDTQYF
>TRBV14|-|once
CASSLFRGGNEKLFF
>TRBV5-4|-|-
CASSDGQPYNEQFF
>TRBV27|TRBD1|once
CASSLEGATEAFF
>TRBV10-1|-|-
CASSDGGSGKNIQYF
>TRBV5-1|-|-
CASSLARSYEQYF
>TRBV6-1|-|few
CASSESGEAFF
>TRBV5-4|-|-
CASRWVGDSTEAFF
>TRBV4-1|TRBD2|once
CASSQVGLAGETQFF
>TRBV18|TRBD2|-
CASSIGLAKADTQYF
>TRBV7-9|-|-
CASSSPGGGRNTEAFF
>TRBV7-2|-|-
CASGRGNTEAFF
>TRBV9|TRBD2|-
CASSVVGGSSYNEQFF
>TRBV27|-|-
CASSFGHEQYF
>TRBV19|TRBD2|-
CASSISASGAYEQYF
>TRBV5-1|-|-
CASSLTVTGELFF
>TRBV4-2|-|-
CASSQTPGAYEQYF
>TRBV28|TRBD1|-
CASSFGQGAYNEQFF
>TRBV19|TRBD2|-
CASSKRTSPTMADEQFF
>TRBV18|-|-
CASSPPEGVGTGELFF
>TRBV7-9|-|-
CASSPMGAQETQYF
>TRBV19|TRBD2|-
CASSIPRASGRRNEQFF
>TRBV18|TRBD1|-
CASSPTPDRVAYEQYF
>TRBV28|TRBD2|-
CASSFLPGTSGTGEQFF
>TRBV9|TRBD2|-
CASSVDIAGEHEQYF
>TRBV9|-|-
CASSVEAGGTDTQYF
>TRBV5-8|TRBD1|-
CASSLAGTGIYNEQFF
>TRBV27|TRBD2|-
CASRALTSGTDTQYF
>TRBV18|-|-
CASSLGQGGETQYF
>TRBV2|-|-
CATVVGPGNEQFF
>TRBV28|TRBD2|-
CASNPSGRTPYEQYF
>TRBV19|TRBD1|-
CASSSTGRNQPQHF
>TRBV6-5|TRBD1|-
CASSLDRSYGYTF
>TRBV7-6|TRBD1|-
CASSPGQAPEKLFF
>TRBV4-1|TRBD1|once
CASSQAGTGDEAFF
>TRBV6-5|TRBD1|-
CASSYTGTGEAEAFF
>TRBV13|TRBD1|-
CASSLSLQGVHEQYF
>TRBV6-5|TRBD1|-
CASSSRTGGAGELFF
>TRBV28|TRBD1|once
CASQGANSDEQYF